This T cell receptor (beta chain) was sequenced during a study of blood T cell repertoires in COVID-19 (dated by TCRdb to the early 2020s). Background for the entire study: Collaborator samples came from the United States, Italy and Spain and covered acute and convalescent phases of COVID-19. The repertoires were made available in a free public database intended to serve as a resource for research on the immune response to SARS-CoV-2. The dataset comprised deeply sampled blood TCRbeta repertoires from subjects exposed to, actively infected with, or recovered from COVID-19. Where available, HLA class I and class II types were taken from metadata supplied by the sample provider and were not determined by assay-based typing. Sample metadata almost always included a de-identified subject ID, COVID-19 status, age in years and sex. The material from the prospective study consisted of cDNA or gDNA derived from T cells, B-cell-depleted T cells, or PBMCs. The samples were drawn from two sources: the first 160 participants of the ongoing ImmuneRACE study, and about 1,300 subjects contributed by 6 global collaborators.

This clone appeared a few times. No antigen is known for it. Base qualities are missing; no much larger clone stands one base away. Whole blood was collected in K2EDTA tubes by collaborating institutions according to the institutions' own protocols. For TCRbeta analysis, collaborators shipped samples in one of three forms: frozen whole blood, isolated PBMCs, or DNA extracted from either of those sample types. TCRbeta CDR3 regions were amplified from genomic DNA by means of the immunoSEQ Assay, a bias-controlled multiplex PCR. In the paper's pipeline: The number of nucleated cells in each sample was estimated by amplification of reference gene primers within the assay. To quantify the absolute abundance of each unique TCRbeta CDR3 rearrangement, sequence reads were collapsed and filtered. For each sample, productive Simpson clonality was calculated as the square root of Simpson's diversity index across productive rearrangements. Imported from immuneACCESS, the table was reduced by TCRdb to in-frame sequences with V and J called. These copies leave out some clones; in studies compared against another copy, an unresolved V gene accounts for under half, and the cause of the remainder is not known. From that table come the V and J calls and clone size; the DNA was used to work out D and trimming. The sample profile shows 70,000 or so clones; roughly 77% of them were found once. The ten largest clones represent 8.5% to 10% of the sample.

Results the study describes overall, beyond this receptor: How much clinical and demographic metadata was included differed by source and by participant, and the metadata was provided uncurated.

Reading the germline V gene (reference sequence) gives CDR1 SEHNR and CDR2 FQNEAQ. V is shortened by 0 bases, J by 7 bases, and the region joining them spans 10 bases. Counted from cysteine to phenylalanine, this CDR3 has 13 amino acids. CDR3 DNA is the only sequence kept; it has 39 bases, read in frame from the first base. The origin of this receptor is a human donor in a cohort sampled during active COVID-19. The rearrangement combines TRBV7-9 with TRBJ2-7; matching of 5 bases hints at TRBD1 as the D gene. The material sequenced was peripheral blood. The DNA sequence is as follows: TGTGCCAGCAGCTTAGCGGCCAGGGATGAGCAGTACTTC. This encodes CASSLAARDEQYF.